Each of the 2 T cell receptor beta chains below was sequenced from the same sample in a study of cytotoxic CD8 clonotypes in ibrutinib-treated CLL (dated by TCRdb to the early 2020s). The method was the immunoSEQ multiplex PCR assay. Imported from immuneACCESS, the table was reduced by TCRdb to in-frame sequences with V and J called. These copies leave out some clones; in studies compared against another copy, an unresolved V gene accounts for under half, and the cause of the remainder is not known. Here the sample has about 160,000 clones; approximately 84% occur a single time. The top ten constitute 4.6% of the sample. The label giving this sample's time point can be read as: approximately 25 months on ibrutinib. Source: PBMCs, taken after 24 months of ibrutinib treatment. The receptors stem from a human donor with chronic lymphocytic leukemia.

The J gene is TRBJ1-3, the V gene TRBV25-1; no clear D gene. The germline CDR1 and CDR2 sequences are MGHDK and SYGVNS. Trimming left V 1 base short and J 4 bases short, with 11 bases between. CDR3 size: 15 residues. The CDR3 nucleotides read TGTGCCAGCAGTGAATCGCGGGCAGGAGGAAACACCATATATTTT. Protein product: CASSESRAGGNTIYF.

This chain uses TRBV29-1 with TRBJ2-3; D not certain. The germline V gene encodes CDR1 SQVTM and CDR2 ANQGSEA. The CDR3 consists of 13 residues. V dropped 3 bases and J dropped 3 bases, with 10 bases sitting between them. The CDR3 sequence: CSVEPRVTDTQYF. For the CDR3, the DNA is TGCAGCGTTGAGCCAAGGGTGACAGATACGCAGTATTTT.